The TCR beta chain under discussion was sequenced for a study of blood T cell repertoires in COVID-19. The wider study: There were acute and convalescent COVID-19 samples, and they came from the United States, Italy and Spain. T cells, B-cell-depleted T cells, or PBMCs provided the cDNA or gDNA that served as material.

In the authors' methods: Nucleated cell number was recorded as an estimate derived from reference gene primer amplification. Assay: immunoSEQ multiplex PCR; the TCRdb copy retains only in-frame clones and omits some. The DNA gave D and trimming, while V, J and clone size come from that table. Of tens of thousands of clones detected, 90% appear once; the ten largest clones hold around 0.52%. In germline, CDR1 is SGHDT, CDR2 YYEEEE. After removal of 4 bases from V and 10 bases from J, the junction contained 10 bases not matched to a gene. This CDR3 contains 15 residues. The receptor was isolated from a man in his fifties or sixties with COVID-19, enrolled during active disease. The chain combines TRBV5-6 with TRBJ1-6; TRBD1 matches at 8 bases. Sequencing was done on a sample of peripheral blood. The CDR3 sequence is CASSRAGQGESPLHF. CDR3 DNA sequence: TGTGCCAGCAGCCGCGCAGGACAGGGCGAATCACCCCTCCACTTT.